This T cell receptor beta chain is from a study of blood T cell repertoires in COVID-19. Sequenced by immunoSEQ multiplex PCR; TCRdb stores in-frame clones only, minus some. This table holds about 270,000 clones, approximately 86% found once. The germline V gene encodes CDR1 SNHLY and CDR2 FYNNEI. The CDR3 is 14 amino acids. Trimming cost V 5 bases and J 3 bases; bases outside gene matches: 4. The receptor was isolated from a man between 40 and 49 years old with active or convalescent COVID-19. The source material was peripheral blood. The chain combines TRBV2 with TRBJ2-1, with 7 bases identical to TRBD2. The CDR3 spells CASSPGGRYNEQFF. CDR3 sequence (DNA): TGTGCCAGCAGTCCGGGGGGACGCTACAATGAGCAGTTCTTC.